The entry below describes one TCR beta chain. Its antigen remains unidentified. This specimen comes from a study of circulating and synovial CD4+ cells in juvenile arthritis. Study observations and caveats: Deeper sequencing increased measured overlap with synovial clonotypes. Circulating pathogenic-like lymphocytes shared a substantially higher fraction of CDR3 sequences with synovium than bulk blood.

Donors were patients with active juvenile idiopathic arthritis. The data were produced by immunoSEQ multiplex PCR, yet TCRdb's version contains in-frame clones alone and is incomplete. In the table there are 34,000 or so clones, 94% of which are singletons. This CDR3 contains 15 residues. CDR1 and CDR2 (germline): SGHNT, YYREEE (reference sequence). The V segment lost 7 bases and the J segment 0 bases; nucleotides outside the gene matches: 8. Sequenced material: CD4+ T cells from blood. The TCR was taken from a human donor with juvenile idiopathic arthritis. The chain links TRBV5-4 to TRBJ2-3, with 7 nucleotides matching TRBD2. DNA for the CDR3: TGTGCCAGCCGGTCTAGCGGTACTAGCACAGATACGCAGTATTTT. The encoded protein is CASRSSGTSTDTQYF.